The TCR beta chain described here comes from a study of human T cells and chemical hapten exposure. This clonotype was seen ten or more times. The time point: pre-sensitization, week 0. Treatment: therapeutic diphenylcyclopropenone sensitization with weekly scalp DPC. Alopecia patients deemed DPC-suitable, aged 18 to 70, excluding pregnancy. Each CDR3 protein gets one entry after TCRdb re-called the RACE reads with MiXCR. The data show about 120,000 distinct CDR3 sequences, less than 15% seen once. The CDR3 length is 18 residues. Germline assignment: CDR1 MNHEY and CDR2 SVGEGT. V dropped 4 bases and J dropped 4 bases, with 25 bases sitting between them.

The receptor's source is a woman under 30 with alopecia areata. Some clones in this sample may be carry-over from other donors' samples. This specimen consisted of whole blood, obtained in connection with sensitization to the hapten diphenylcyclopropenone (DPC). This rearrangement joins TRBV6-2 or TRBV6-3 to TRBJ2-5; tentatively, D is TRBD2 (7 bases). The DNA for the CDR3 is TGTGCCAGCAGTTCTCCTTCGGTCAGGCGGGGGCTTGGAGAGACCCAGTACTTC. Residues: CASSSPSVRRGLGETQYF.